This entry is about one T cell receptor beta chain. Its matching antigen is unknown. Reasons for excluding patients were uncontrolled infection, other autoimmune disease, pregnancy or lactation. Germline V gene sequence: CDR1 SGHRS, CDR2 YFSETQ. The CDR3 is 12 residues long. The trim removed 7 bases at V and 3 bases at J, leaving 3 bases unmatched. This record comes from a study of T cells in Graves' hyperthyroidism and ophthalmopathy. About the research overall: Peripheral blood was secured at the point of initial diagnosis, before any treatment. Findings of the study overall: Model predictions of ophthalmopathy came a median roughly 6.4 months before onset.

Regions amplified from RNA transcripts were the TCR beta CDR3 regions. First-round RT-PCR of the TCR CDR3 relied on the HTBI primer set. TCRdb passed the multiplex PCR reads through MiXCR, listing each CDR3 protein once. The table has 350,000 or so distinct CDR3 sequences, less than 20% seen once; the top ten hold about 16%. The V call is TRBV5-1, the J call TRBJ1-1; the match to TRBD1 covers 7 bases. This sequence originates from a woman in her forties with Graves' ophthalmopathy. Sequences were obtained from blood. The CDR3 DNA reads TGCGCCAGCCGACAGGGAGACACTGAAGCTTTCTTT. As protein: CASRQGDTEAFF.